The 25 T cell receptor beta chains presented below share a single source sample, sequenced in a study of T-cell memory formation after mild COVID-19. TCRdb processed the 5' RACE reads anew with MiXCR; each CDR3 protein has one entry. In the table there are 200,000 to 250,000 distinct CDR3 sequences, over 9% of which are singletons. Material for sequencing was PBMCs or a T cell subset sorted from them (not recorded which). These receptors came from a man in his late teens or twenties who had mild COVID-19 (a few samples of this study predate the infection). Cell type and time point are not known.

Only a few counts were recorded for this clonotype. The rearrangement joins TRBV10-3 to TRBJ2-7, with no clear D. V was trimmed by 0 bases and J by 2 bases, leaving 8 bases between them. This CDR3 region has 14 residues. Per the germline V gene, CDR1 is ENHRY and CDR2 is SYGVKD. The CDR3 nucleotides read TGTGCCATCAGTGAGTCCGGCAGTCCCTACGAGCAGTACTTC. Protein: CAISESGSPYEQYF.

This clonotype was seen only a few times. The rearrangement joins TRBV7-9 to TRBJ2-3; D possibly corresponds to TRBD1 (6 bases). The ends were cut back, 1 base at V and 5 bases at J, with 13 bases in the middle. The CDR3 covers 15 residues. The germline gives CDR1 SEHNR, CDR2 FQNEAQ (reference sequence). The DNA of the CDR3 is TGTGCCAGCAGCTTAGGTGGGACAAGGGGAGATACGCAGTATTTT. This gives the protein CASSLGGTRGDTQYF.

The chain is built from TRBV12-3 or TRBV12-4 and TRBJ1-2; D gene ambiguous. Trimming shortened V by 0 bases and J by 8 bases, and 13 bases separated the two germline ends. CDR3 size: 14 residues. This chain's CDR3 is CASSLAVPLGGYTF. The CDR3 nucleotides are TGTGCCAGCAGTTTAGCGGTTCCTCTGGGCGGCTACACCTTC.

The chain employs TRBV6-5 and TRBJ2-3; 13 bases are shared with TRBD2. This CDR3 is built from 16 residues. J was trimmed by 5 bases and V by 4 bases; bases with no gene match: 6. From germline, CDR1 is MNHEY and CDR2 SVGAGI. The CDR3 loop reads CASSFTSGGAGDTQYF. DNA for the CDR3: TGTGCCAGCAGTTTCACTAGCGGGGGGGCCGGAGATACGCAGTATTTT.

This clonotype was detected many times. The chain has TRBV5-1 and TRBJ2-3; TRBD2 aligns across 8 bases. The CDR3 sequence is 15 residues long. In germline, CDR1 is SGHRS, CDR2 YFSETQ. V trimming: 2 bases; J trimming: 2 bases; junction bases outside the gene matches: 4. The CDR3 DNA sequence: TGCGCCAGCAGCTTCTTACTAGCGGACACAGATACGCAGTATTTT. The encoded protein is CASSFLLADTDTQYF.

This clonotype was counted between two and nine times. This rearrangement joins TRBV27 to TRBJ2-4; 7 bases are a match to TRBD2. Germline V gene data show CDR1 as MNHEY and CDR2 as SMNVEV (reference sequence). The trim removed 4 bases at V and 1 base at J, leaving 4 bases unmatched. The CDR3 consists of 15 residues. CDR3 bases: TGTGCCAGCAGTTGGAGCGGGGCGGCCAAAAACATTCAGTACTTC. Its translation: CASSWSGAAKNIQYF.

There are a few counts of this clonotype. The J gene is TRBJ1-1, the V gene TRBV28, with D hard to call. CDR1 MDHEN and CDR2 SYDVKM come from the germline V gene. The length of the CDR3 is 15 residues. The V end lost 4 bases, the J end lost 4 bases, and 16 bases lay between the germline ends. The CDR3 sequence: CASSSHLDWGTEAFF. The CDR3 DNA follows: TGTGCCAGCAGTTCCCACTTAGACTGGGGCACTGAAGCTTTCTTT.

This clonotype was seen a few times. This sequence may be a read error, since a much larger clone differs from it by one base. The CDR3 reads CALSESDSSYEQYF. The CDR3 DNA follows: TGTGCCCTCAGTGAGTCGGACAGCTCCTACGAGCAGTACTTC. The rearrangement joins TRBV10-3 to TRBJ2-7; a possible D gene is TRBD1 (6 bases). Per germline, CDR1 ENHRY and CDR2 SYGVKD. CDR3 length equals 14 residues.

The chain carries TRBV7-2 and TRBJ1-5; 8 positions match TRBD1. The V and J ends lost 5 bases and 4 bases, in that order; junction bases with no gene match: 7. This CDR3 has 15 residues. The germline CDR1 and CDR2 sequences are SGHTA and FQGNSA. CDR3 sequence reads: CASSTTGVLNQPQHF. In DNA, the CDR3 is TGTGCCAGCAGCACGACAGGGGTCCTTAATCAGCCCCAGCATTTT.

This clonotype showed up many times. The CDR3, as DNA: TGTGCCAGCAGATCGGACAGGGGTAGGACAGATACGCAGTATTTT. Translation: CASRSDRGRTDTQYF. The genes are TRBV6-5 and TRBJ2-3; 9 bases are a match to TRBD1. V lost 6 bases and J lost 3; bases outside the gene matches: 7. The CDR3 is made up of 15 amino acids. Looked up from germline, CDR1 is MNHEY and CDR2 is SVGAGI.

This clonotype came up many times. The chain recombines TRBV5-1 with TRBJ1-3; the D gene is possibly TRBD1 (6 bases). The CDR3 consists of 15 residues. Germline V gene data show CDR1 as SGHRS and CDR2 as YFSETQ. The V and J ends lost 0 bases and 1 base respectively, with 8 bases between them. CDR3 sequence reads: CASSLGQASGNTIYF. CDR3 DNA: TGCGCCAGCAGCTTGGGACAGGCTTCTGGAAACACCATATATTTT.

This clonotype was counted many times. The rearrangement uses TRBV5-1 and TRBJ2-1; the D is unclear. Germline loops: CDR1 SGHRS, CDR2 YFSETQ. V gave up 0 bases and J gave up 10 bases, with 5 bases separating them. CDR3 size: 11 residues. This chain's CDR3 is CASSLAFEQFF. The CDR3 DNA follows: TGCGCCAGCAGCTTGGCGTTCGAGCAGTTCTTC.

In its sample, this clonotype was seen a few times. The chain is built from TRBV2 and TRBJ1-6; D not resolved. Germline values: CDR1 SNHLY, CDR2 FYNNEI. The CDR3 sequence is 14 residues long. The V end was cut by 6 bases, the J end by 9 bases, with 15 bases between. The CDR3 DNA sequence: TGTGCCAGCAGGGTGGCGTCAGGTGGTTCACCCCTCCACTTT. Protein sequence: CASRVASGGSPLHF.

This clonotype came up a few times. Here the CDR3 reads CASSLESGFNTEAFF. CDR3 sequence (DNA): TGTGCCAGCAGCTTAGAGTCTGGGTTCAACACTGAAGCTTTCTTT. This chain joins TRBV7-2 and TRBJ1-1; D remains unclear. CDR3 length: 15 residues. The germline V gene encodes CDR1 SGHTA and CDR2 FQGNSA. V lost 1 base and J 2 bases, leaving 11 bases between the germline ends.

The chain carries TRBV7-2 and TRBJ2-1; 12 bases align to TRBD2. CDR1 and CDR2 (germline): SGHTA, FQGNSA. Trimming removed 1 base from V and 8 bases from J; junction bases left unmatched: 3. This CDR3 has 15 amino acids. The CDR3 nucleotides read TGTGCCAGCAGCTTAGGAGCTAGCGGGGGGGATGAGCAGTTCTTC. Translated: CASSLGASGGDEQFF.

The chain is built from TRBV7-2 and TRBJ2-1; 9 nucleotides align to TRBD2. V was clipped by 0 bases and J by 9 bases; unmatched bases: 6. The germline CDR1 and CDR2 sequences are SGHTA and FQGNSA. The CDR3 has 15 residues. CDR3 protein: CASSLASGGRGEQFF. The CDR3 DNA reads TGTGCCAGCAGCTTAGCTAGCGGGGGCAGGGGTGAGCAGTTCTTC.

The J gene is TRBJ2-7, the V gene TRBV6-2 or TRBV6-3, with D possibly matching TRBD1 (6 bases). V lost 4 bases to trimming and J lost 3 bases, with 10 bases between them. This CDR3 contains 13 residues. Germline assignment: CDR1 MNHEY and CDR2 SVGEGT. The CDR3 is CASSSIQGYEQYV. The DNA for the CDR3 is TGTGCCAGCAGTTCGATACAGGGCTACGAGCAGTACGTC.

This clonotype came up a few times. J is TRBJ1-4 and V is TRBV5-5; D is unresolved. Per germline, CDR1 SGHKS and CDR2 YYEKEE (reference sequence). V dropped 2 bases and J dropped 7 bases, with 3 bases sitting between them. The CDR3 sequence is 11 residues long. CDR3 sequence reads: CASSLAEKLFF. In nucleotides, the CDR3 is TGTGCCAGCAGCTTAGCTGAAAAACTGTTTTTT.

This clonotype was counted between two and nine times. V is TRBV6-4 and J is TRBJ2-1; 8 bases align to TRBD2. CDR1 MRHNA and CDR2 SNTAGT come from the germline V gene. J was trimmed by 0 bases and V by 3 bases; bases with no gene match: 7. CDR3 size: 17 residues. As DNA, the CDR3 is TGTGCCAGCAGTGAATTCGGGGGGGCCAGCTCCTACAATGAGCAGTTCTTC. Translated: CASSEFGGASSYNEQFF.

This clonotype was detected a few times. The V call is TRBV24-1, the J call TRBJ2-1, with TRBD1 identical over 8 bases. CDR1 is KGHDR and CDR2 is SFDVKD in the germline V gene. The length of the CDR3 is 19 residues. The junction had 17 bases not matched to a gene; V was cut back by 0 bases and J by 8 bases. In DNA form, the CDR3 reads TGTGCCACCAGTGATTTGAATTTCGGGAAGACAGGGGTAAGGGATGAGCAGTTCTTC. Translating gives CATSDLNFGKTGVRDEQFF.

This clonotype is labeled large. The DNA of the CDR3 is TGTGCCAGCAGCCCCGGCGGAGGGCGTGCAACTAATGAAAAACTGTTTTTT. This codes for CASSPGGGRATNEKLFF. The chain carries TRBV7-2 and TRBJ1-4; D gene ambiguous. V was pared by 5 bases and J by 0 bases, with 16 bases between. The CDR3 runs to 17 residues. Germline V gene data show CDR1 as SGHTA and CDR2 as FQGNSA.

V is TRBV7-2 and J is TRBJ2-3, with 9 positions matching TRBD2. From germline, CDR1 is SGHTA and CDR2 FQGNSA. V lost 5 bases, J lost 0 bases, and 12 bases stayed unmatched. This CDR3 comprises 18 residues. CDR3 nucleotide sequence: TGTGCCAGCAGCCGAGGGACTAGCCCGTTATCTAGCACAGATACGCAGTATTTT. As protein: CASSRGTSPLSSTDTQYF.

In this sample, this clonotype turned up a few times. The rearrangement uses TRBV5-1 and TRBJ1-5; 8 nucleotides match TRBD1. The CDR3 covers 15 residues. CDR1 SGHRS and CDR2 YFSETQ come from the germline V gene. The V and J ends lost 4 bases and 3 bases, in that order; junction bases with no gene match: 6. CDR3 protein: CASSKGTGHNQPQHF. The CDR3 DNA reads TGCGCCAGCAGCAAGGGGACAGGTCACAATCAGCCCCAGCATTTT.

A few counts support this clonotype. The rearrangement uses TRBV7-7 and TRBJ1-2, with no clear D. CDR3 size: 13 residues. V was clipped by 3 bases and J by 6 bases, with 11 bases between them. Germline loops: CDR1 SSHAT, CDR2 FNYEAQ (reference sequence). In DNA form, the CDR3 reads TGTGCCAGCAGCTTCGAGACTACACATGGCTACACCTTC. Its protein product is CASSFETTHGYTF.

This clonotype has a handful of counts. This chain uses TRBV19 with TRBJ2-5; D ambiguous. CDR3 size: 12 residues. Trimming took 7 bases from V and 2 from J, leaving 8 bases between them. Germline CDR1 is LNHDA and CDR2 is SQIVND (reference sequence). CDR3 in DNA: TGTGCCAGTATGGGTGAGCAAGAGACCCAGTACTTC. It codes for CASMGEQETQYF.